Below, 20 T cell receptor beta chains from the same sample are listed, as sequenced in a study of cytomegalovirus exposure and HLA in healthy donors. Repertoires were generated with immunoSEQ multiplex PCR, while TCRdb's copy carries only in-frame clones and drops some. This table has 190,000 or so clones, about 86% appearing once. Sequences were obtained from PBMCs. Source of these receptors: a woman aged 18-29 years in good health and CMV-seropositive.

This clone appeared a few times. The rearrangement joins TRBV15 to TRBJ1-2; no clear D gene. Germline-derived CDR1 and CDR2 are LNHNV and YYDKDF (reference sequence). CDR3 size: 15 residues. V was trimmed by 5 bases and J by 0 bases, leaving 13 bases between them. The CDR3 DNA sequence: TGTGCCACCAGCGCCAGACGGACTACTAACTATGGCTACACCTTC. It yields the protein CATSARRTTNYGYTF.

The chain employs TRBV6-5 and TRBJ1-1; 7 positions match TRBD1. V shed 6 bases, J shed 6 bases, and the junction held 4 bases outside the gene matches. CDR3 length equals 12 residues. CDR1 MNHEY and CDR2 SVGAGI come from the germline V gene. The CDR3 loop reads CASRQGEAEAFF. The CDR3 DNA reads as TGTGCCAGCAGGCAGGGGGAGGCTGAAGCTTTCTTT.

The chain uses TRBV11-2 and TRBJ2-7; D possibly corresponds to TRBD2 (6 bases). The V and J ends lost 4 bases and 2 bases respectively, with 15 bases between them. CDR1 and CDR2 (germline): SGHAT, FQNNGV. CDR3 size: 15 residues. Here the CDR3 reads CASSSGRRGTYEQYF. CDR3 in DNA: TGTGCCAGCAGCTCCGGGCGGCGGGGCACCTACGAGCAGTACTTC.

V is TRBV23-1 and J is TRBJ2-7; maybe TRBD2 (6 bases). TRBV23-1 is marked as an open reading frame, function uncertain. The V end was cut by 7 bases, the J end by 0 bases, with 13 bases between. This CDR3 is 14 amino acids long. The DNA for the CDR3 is TGCGCCAGCACTCCGACTAGAAGCTCCTACGAGCAGTACTTC. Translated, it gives CASTPTRSSYEQYF.

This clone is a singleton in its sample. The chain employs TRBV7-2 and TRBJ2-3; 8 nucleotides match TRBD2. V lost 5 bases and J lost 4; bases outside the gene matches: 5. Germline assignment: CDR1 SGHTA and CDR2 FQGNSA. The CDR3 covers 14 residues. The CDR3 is CASSRGGTADTQYF. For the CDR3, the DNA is TGTGCCAGCAGCCGGGGGGGCACAGCAGATACGCAGTATTTT.

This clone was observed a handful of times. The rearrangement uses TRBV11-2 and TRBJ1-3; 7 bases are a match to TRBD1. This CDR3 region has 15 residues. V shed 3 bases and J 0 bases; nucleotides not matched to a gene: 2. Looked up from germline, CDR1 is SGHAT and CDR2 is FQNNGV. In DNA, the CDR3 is TGTGCCAGCAGCTTGGGACAGATCTCTGGAAACACCATATATTTT. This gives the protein CASSLGQISGNTIYF.

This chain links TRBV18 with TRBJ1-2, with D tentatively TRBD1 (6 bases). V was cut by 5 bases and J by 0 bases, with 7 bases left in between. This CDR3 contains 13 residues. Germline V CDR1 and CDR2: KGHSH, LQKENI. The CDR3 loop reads CASSEGANYGYTF. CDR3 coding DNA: TGTGCCAGCTCAGAGGGGGCTAACTATGGCTACACCTTC.

The CDR3 DNA is TGTGCCAGCAGTGTGCGGATCGCTAGCACAGATACGCAGTATTTT. It yields the protein CASSVRIASTDTQYF. The gene calls are TRBV6-1 and TRBJ2-3; D gene ambiguous. CDR1 and CDR2 from the germline V gene are MNHNS and SASEGT. Trimming removed 4 bases from V and 0 bases from J, with 11 bases in between. The CDR3 sequence is 15 residues long.

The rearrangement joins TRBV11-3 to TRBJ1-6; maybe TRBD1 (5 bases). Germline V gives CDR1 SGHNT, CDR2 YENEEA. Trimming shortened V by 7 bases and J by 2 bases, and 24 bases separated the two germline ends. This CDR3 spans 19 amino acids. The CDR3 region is CASNPGRGRVRTYNSPLHF. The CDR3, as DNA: TGTGCCAGCAACCCCGGGAGGGGTAGGGTGAGGACCTATAATTCACCCCTCCACTTT.

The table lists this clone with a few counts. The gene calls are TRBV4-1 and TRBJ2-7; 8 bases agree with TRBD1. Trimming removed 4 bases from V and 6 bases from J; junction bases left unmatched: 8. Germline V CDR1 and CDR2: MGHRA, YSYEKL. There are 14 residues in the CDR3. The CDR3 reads CASSPGDRLPEQYF. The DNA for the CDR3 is TGCGCCAGCAGCCCGGGGGACAGGCTGCCCGAGCAGTACTTC.

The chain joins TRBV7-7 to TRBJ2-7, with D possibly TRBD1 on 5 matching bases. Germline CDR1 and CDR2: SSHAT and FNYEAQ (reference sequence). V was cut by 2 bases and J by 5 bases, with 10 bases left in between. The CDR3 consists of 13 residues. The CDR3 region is CASSLTTDHEQYF. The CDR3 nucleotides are TGTGCCAGCAGCTTAACGACAGACCACGAGCAGTACTTC.

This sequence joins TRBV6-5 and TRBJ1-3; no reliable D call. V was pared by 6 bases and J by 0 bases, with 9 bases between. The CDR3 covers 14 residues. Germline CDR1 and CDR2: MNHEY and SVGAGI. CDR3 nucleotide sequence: TGTGCCAGCAGGCGGACTATCTCTGGAAACACCATATATTTT. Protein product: CASRRTISGNTIYF.

The CDR3 spells CASSLGQGIYTF. As DNA, the CDR3 is TGTGCCAGCAGCTTGGGGCAGGGGATCTACACCTTC. This rearrangement joins TRBV5-6 to TRBJ1-2, with D perhaps matching TRBD1 (6 bases). Trimming left V 0 bases short and J 10 bases short, with 10 bases between. CDR3 length: 12 residues. CDR1 is SGHDT and CDR2 is YYEEEE in the germline V gene.

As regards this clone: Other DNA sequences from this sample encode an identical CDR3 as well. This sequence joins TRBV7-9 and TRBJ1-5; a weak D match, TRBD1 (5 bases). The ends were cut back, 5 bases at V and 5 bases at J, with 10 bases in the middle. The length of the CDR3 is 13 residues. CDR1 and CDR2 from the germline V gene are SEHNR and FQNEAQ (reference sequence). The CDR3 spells CASSRDSYQPQHF. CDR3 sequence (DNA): TGTGCCAGCAGCAGAGACAGCTATCAGCCCCAGCATTTT.

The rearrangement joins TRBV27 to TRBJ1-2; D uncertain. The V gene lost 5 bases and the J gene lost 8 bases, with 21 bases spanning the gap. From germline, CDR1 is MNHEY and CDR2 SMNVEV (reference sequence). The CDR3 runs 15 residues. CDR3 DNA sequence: TGTGCCAGCAGTCCAGAGTTCGGCAGGCCCAGGGGCTACACCTTC. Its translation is CASSPEFGRPRGYTF.

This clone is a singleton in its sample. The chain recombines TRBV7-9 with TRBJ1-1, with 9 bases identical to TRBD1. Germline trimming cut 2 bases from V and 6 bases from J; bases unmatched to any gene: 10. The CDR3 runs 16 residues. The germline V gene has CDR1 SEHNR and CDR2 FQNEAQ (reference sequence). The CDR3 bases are TGTGCCAGCAGCTTATCTCAAGGACAGGGGAAGGCTGAAGCTTTCTTT. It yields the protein CASSLSQGQGKAEAFF.

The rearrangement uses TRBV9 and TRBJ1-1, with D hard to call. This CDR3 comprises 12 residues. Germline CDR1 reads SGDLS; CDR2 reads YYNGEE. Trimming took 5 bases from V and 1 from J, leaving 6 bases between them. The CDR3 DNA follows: TGTGCCAGCAGGGGCCGGAACACTGAAGCTTTCTTT. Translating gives CASRGRNTEAFF. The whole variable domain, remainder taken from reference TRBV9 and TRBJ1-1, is DSGVTQTPKHLITATGQRVTLRCSPRSGDLSVYWYQQSLDQGLQFLIQYYNGEERAKGNILERFSAQQFPDLHSELNLSSLELGDSALYFCASRGRNTEAFFGQGTRLTVV.

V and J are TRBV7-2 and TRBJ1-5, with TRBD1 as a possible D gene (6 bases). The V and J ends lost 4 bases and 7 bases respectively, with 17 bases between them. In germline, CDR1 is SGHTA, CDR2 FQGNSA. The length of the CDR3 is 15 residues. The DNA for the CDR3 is TGTGCCAGCAGCTCCTCTACAGGGCTGGCCCAGCCCCAGCATTTT. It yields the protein CASSSSTGLAQPQHF.

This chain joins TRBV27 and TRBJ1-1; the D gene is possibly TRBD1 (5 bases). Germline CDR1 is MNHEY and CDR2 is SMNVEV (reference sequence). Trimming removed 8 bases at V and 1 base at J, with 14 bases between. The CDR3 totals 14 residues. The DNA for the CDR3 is TGTGCCAGCTCAAAAACAGGACAGAACACTGAAGCTTTCTTT. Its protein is CASSKTGQNTEAFF.

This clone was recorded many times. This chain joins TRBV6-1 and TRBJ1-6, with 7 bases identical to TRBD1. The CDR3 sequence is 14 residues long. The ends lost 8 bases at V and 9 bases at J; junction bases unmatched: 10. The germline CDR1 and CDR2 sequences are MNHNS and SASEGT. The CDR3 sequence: CASSRSGGGSPLHF. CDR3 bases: TGTGCCAGCTCAAGATCAGGGGGTGGTTCACCCCTCCACTTT.